What follows describes a single TCR beta chain. Its antigen is as yet unknown. The data originate from a study of T cell responses to AZD1222 COVID-19 vaccine. Produced via immunoSEQ multiplex PCR; TCRdb's table is partial and in-frame only. The profile shows tens of thousands of clones, 65% to 90% of them singletons. V was pared by 9 bases and J by 5 bases, with 11 bases between. This CDR3 spans 13 amino acids. Germline values: CDR1 MDHEN, CDR2 SYDVKM. Points from the study as a whole: Distributed over spike, vaccine-associated CD4 TCRs predominated at 160-218 and 743-854.

The V gene is TRBV28, the J gene TRBJ1-6; D call uncertain. The sample here was peripheral blood, taken on day 0 of AZD1222 vaccination. The origin of this receptor is an adult in good health. The CDR3 spells CASQGTDNSPLHF. The CDR3 bases are TGTGCCAGTCAAGGCACGGATAATTCACCCCTCCACTTT.